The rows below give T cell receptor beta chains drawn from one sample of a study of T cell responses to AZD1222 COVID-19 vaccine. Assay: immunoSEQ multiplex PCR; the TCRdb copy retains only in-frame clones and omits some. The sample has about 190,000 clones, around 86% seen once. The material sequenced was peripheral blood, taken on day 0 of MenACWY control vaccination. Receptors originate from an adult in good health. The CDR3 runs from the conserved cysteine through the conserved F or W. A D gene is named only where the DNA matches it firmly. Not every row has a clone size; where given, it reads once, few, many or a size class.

CASSEPVAQETQYF | TGTGCCAGCAGTGAACCTGTAGCCCAAGAGACCCAGTACTTC | - | - | TRBJ2-5 | TRBV2
CAWSQRYGYTF | TGTGCCTGGAGTCAACGCTATGGCTACACCTTC | - | - | TRBJ1-2 | TRBV30
CASSWGQGATIYF | TGTGCCAGCAGCTGGGGACAGGGAGCCACCATATATTTT | TRBD1 | - | TRBJ1-3 | TRBV5-6
CASKYGSETQYF | TGTGCCAGCAAGTATGGGTCGGAGACCCAGTACTTC | - | - | TRBJ2-5 | TRBV12-3/TRBV12-4
CASSLSGTHGTDTQYF | TGTGCCAGCAGTTTATCGGGGACTCACGGCACAGATACGCAGTATTTT | - | - | TRBJ2-3 | TRBV27
CASSQEGRGQETQYF | TGCGCCAGCAGCCAAGAGGGACGGGGCCAAGAGACCCAGTACTTC | - | - | TRBJ2-5 | TRBV5-1
CAISEGTRDYNEQFF | TGTGCCATCAGTGAGGGGACAAGGGATTACAATGAGCAGTTCTTC | - | once | TRBJ2-1 | TRBV10-3
CASRDDTGRDEQFF | TGTGCCAGCAGGGACGACACGGGCCGCGATGAGCAGTTCTTC | - | - | TRBJ2-1 | TRBV2
CASSPRTGQNDNEQFF | TGTGCCAGCAGCCCACGGACAGGGCAAAACGACAATGAGCAGTTCTTC | TRBD1 | - | TRBJ2-1 | TRBV7-6
CASSSGTGGNEQFF | TGCGCCAGCAGCTCCGGGACCGGAGGCAATGAGCAGTTCTTC | - | - | TRBJ2-1 | TRBV5-1
CAWNRDSNQPQHF | TGTGCCTGGAATAGGGATAGCAATCAGCCCCAGCATTTT | - | - | TRBJ1-5 | TRBV30
CATSERRTGPGAEAFF | TGTGCCACCAGCGAGAGACGGACGGGACCAGGGGCTGAAGCTTTCTTT | - | once | TRBJ1-1 | TRBV15
CASSKASDRESGNTIYF | TGTGCCAGCAGCAAAGCCTCCGACAGGGAGTCTGGAAACACCATATATTTT | - | once | TRBJ1-3 | TRBV21-1
CASSTRQGGTEAFF | TGTGCCAGTAGTACCCGACAGGGGGGCACTGAAGCTTTCTTT | TRBD1 | - | TRBJ1-1 | TRBV19
CASSPLGDGASTDTQYF | TGTGCCAGCAGCCCTCTCGGGGACGGGGCTAGCACAGATACGCAGTATTTT | - | once | TRBJ2-3 | TRBV28
CASSSTVRLVGYTF | TGTGCCAGCAGTTCAACAGTTCGCTTAGTTGGCTACACCTTC | - | - | TRBJ1-2 | TRBV27
CASSPGWTLYEQYF | TGTGCCAGCAGCCCGGGTTGGACCCTCTACGAGCAGTACTTC | - | - | TRBJ2-7 | TRBV6-5
CAWTSAASYEQYF | TGTGCCTGGACCAGTGCTGCTTCCTACGAGCAGTACTTC | - | once | TRBJ2-7 | TRBV30
CASSQGRVNQPQHF | TGCGCCAGCAGCCAAGGCCGGGTAAATCAGCCCCAGCATTTT | - | - | TRBJ1-5 | TRBV4-3
CASSSIAGNYEQYF | TGTGCCAGCAGCTCTATAGCGGGGAACTACGAGCAGTACTTC | TRBD2 | - | TRBJ2-7 | TRBV11-2
CASSADRGRFQETQYF | TGTGCCAGTAGTGCCGACAGGGGTCGGTTCCAAGAGACCCAGTACTTC | TRBD1 | - | TRBJ2-5 | TRBV19
CASSPINTGELFF | TGTGCCAGCAGCCCAATTAACACCGGGGAGCTGTTTTTT | - | - | TRBJ2-2 | TRBV28
CASSQEPAGGGYTQYF | TGTGCCAGCAGCCAAGAACCAGCGGGAGGGGGATATACGCAGTATTTT | TRBD2 | - | TRBJ2-3 | TRBV4-2
CASSQEAGTYGYTF | TGCGCCAGCAGCCAAGAAGCAGGGACCTATGGCTACACCTTC | - | - | TRBJ1-2 | TRBV4-3
CASSPTGYGEQFF | TGTGCCAGCAGCCCTACAGGGTACGGTGAGCAGTTCTTC | - | - | TRBJ2-1 | TRBV7-7
CASSLALRGTAQETQYF | TGTGCCAGCAGCTTAGCCTTACGAGGGACAGCCCAAGAGACCCAGTACTTC | TRBD1 | - | TRBJ2-5 | TRBV7-8
CASSLVGLGAYNEQFF | TGTGCCAGCAGCTTAGTGGGACTAGGGGCCTACAATGAGCAGTTCTTC | TRBD2 | - | TRBJ2-1 | TRBV11-2
CASSLSPRAVSYEQYF | TGTGCCAGCAGCCTAAGCCCCAGGGCTGTCTCCTACGAGCAGTACTTC | - | - | TRBJ2-7 | TRBV21-1